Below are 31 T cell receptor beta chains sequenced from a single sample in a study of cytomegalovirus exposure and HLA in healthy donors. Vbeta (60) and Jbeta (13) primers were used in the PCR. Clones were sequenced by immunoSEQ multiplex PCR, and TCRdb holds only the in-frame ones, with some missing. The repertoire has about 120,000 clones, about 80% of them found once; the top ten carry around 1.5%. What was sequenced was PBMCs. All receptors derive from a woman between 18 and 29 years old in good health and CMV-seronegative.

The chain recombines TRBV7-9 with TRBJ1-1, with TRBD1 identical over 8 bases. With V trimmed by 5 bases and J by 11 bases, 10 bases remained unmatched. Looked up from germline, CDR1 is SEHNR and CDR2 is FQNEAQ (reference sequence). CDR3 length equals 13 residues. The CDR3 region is CASSPQGASRAFF. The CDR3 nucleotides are TGTGCCAGCAGCCCCCAGGGGGCAAGTCGTGCTTTCTTT.

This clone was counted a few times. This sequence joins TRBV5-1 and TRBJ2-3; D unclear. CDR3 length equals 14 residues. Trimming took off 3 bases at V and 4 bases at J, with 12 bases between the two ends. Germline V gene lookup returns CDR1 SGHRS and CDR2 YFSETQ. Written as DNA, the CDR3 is TGCGCCAGCAGCTCCCCGGGTCAGCCAGATACGCAGTATTTT. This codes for CASSSPGQPDTQYF.

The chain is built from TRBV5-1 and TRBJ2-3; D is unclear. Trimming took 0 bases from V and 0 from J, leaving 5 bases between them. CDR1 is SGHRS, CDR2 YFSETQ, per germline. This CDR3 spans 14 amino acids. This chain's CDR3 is CASSLASSTDTQYF. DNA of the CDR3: TGCGCCAGCAGCTTGGCGTCGAGCACAGATACGCAGTATTTT.

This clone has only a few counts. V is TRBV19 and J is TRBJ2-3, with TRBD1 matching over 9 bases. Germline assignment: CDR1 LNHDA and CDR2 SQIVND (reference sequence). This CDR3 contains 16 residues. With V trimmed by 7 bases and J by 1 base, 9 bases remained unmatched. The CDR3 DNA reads TGTGCCAGTACCTCTCCGGGACAGGGTGGCACAGATACGCAGTATTTT. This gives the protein CASTSPGQGGTDTQYF. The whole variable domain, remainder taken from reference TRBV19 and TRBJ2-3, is DGGITQSPKYLFRKEGQNVTLSCEQNLNHDAMYWYRQDPGQGLRLIYYSQIVNDFQKGDIAEGYSVSREKKESFPLTVTSAQKNPTAFYLCASTSPGQGGTDTQYFGPGTRLTVL.

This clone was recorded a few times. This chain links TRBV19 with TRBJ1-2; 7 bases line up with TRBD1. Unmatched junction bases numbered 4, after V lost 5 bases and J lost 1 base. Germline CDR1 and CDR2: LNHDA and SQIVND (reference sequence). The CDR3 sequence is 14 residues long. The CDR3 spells CASSYGTVNYGYTF. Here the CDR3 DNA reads TGTGCCAGTAGTTATGGGACAGTTAACTATGGCTACACCTTC.

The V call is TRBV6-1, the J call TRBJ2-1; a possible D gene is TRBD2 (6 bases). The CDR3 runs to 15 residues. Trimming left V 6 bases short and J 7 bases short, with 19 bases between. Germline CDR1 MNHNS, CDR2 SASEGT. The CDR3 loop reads CASSAMPGVTNEQFF. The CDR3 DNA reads TGTGCCAGCAGCGCCATGCCGGGAGTAACGAATGAGCAGTTCTTC.

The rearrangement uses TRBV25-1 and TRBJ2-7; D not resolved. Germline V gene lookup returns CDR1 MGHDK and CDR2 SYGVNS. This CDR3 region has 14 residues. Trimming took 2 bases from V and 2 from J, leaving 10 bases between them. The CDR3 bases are TGTGCCAGCAGTGAAACACAGATCCCCTACGAGCAGTACTTC. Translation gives CASSETQIPYEQYF.

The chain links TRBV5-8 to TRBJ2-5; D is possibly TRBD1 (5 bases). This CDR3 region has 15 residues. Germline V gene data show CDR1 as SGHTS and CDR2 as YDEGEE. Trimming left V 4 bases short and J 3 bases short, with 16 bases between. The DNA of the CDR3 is TGTGCCAGCAGCGGCTCCAGGGTTTTAGAAGAGACCCAGTACTTC. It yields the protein CASSGSRVLEETQYF.

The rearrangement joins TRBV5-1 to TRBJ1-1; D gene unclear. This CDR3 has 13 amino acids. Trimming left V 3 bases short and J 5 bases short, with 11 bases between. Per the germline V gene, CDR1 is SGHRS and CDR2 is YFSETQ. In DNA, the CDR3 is TGCGCCAGCAGCTGGCCCGCCGGGACTGAAGCTTTCTTT. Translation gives CASSWPAGTEAFF. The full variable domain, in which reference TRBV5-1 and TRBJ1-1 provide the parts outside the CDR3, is KAGVTQTPRYLIKTRGQQVTLSCSPISGHRSVSWYQQTPGQGLQFLFEYFSETQRNKGNFPGRFSGRQFSNSRSEMNVSTLELGDSALYLCASSWPAGTEAFFGQGTRLTVV.

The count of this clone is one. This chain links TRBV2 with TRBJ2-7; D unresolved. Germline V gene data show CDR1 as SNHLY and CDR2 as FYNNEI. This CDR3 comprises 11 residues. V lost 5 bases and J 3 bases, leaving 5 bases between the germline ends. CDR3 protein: CASSSIYEQYF. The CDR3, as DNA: TGTGCCAGCAGTTCTATCTACGAGCAGTACTTC.

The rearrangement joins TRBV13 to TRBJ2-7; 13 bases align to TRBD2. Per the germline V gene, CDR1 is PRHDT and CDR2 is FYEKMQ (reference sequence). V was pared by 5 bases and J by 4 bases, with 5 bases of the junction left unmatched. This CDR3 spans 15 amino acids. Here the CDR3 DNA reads TGTGCCAGCAGCCTCGGACTAGCGGGAGAGTACGAGCAGTACTTC. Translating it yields CASSLGLAGEYEQYF.

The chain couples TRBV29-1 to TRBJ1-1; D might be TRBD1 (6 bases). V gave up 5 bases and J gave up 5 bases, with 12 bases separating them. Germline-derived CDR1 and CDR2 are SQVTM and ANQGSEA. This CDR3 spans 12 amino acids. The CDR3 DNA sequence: TGCAGCGTTCGGGGGGCGGGAACTGAAGCTTTCTTT. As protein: CSVRGAGTEAFF. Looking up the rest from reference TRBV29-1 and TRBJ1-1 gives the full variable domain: SAVISQKPSRDICQRGTSLTIQCQVDSQVTMMFWYRQQPGQSLTLIATANQGSEATYESGFVIDKFPISRPNLTFSTLTVSNMSPEDSSIYLCSVRGAGTEAFFGQGTRLTVV.

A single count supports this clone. The CDR3 DNA follows: TGTGCCAGCAGCTCATTCCGGGACAGGGGGCGATTCAATGAGCAGTTCTTC. The encoded protein is CASSSFRDRGRFNEQFF. This chain links TRBV5-8 with TRBJ2-1, with 12 bases aligning to TRBD1. Germline V gene data show CDR1 as SGHTS and CDR2 as YDEGEE. This CDR3 is 17 amino acids long. With V trimmed by 3 bases and J by 6 bases, 10 bases remained unmatched.

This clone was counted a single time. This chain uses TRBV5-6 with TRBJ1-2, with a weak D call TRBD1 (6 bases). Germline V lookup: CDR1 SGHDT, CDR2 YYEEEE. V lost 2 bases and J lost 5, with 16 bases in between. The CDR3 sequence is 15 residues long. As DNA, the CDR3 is TGTGCCAGCAGCTTCGGACAGACCGCTGGATATGGCTACACCTTC. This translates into CASSFGQTAGYGYTF.

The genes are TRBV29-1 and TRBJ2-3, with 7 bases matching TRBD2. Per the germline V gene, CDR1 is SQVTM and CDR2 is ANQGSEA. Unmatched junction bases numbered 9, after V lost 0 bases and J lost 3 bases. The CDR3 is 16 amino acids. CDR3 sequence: CSVEDSAGGSTDTQYF. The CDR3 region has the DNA TGCAGCGTTGAAGATTCAGCGGGCGGGAGTACAGATACGCAGTATTTT.

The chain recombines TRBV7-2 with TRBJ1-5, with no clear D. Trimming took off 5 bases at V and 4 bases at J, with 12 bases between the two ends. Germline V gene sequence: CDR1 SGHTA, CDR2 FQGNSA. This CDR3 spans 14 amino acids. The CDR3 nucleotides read TGTGCCAGCAGCGCCCAACCGAGGAATCAGCCCCAGCATTTT. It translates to CASSAQPRNQPQHF.

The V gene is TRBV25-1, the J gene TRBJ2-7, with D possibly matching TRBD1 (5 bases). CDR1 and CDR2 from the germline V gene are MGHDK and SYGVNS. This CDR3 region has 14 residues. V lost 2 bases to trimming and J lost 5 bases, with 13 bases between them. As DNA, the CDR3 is TGTGCCAGCAGTGAAGGCCACAGGTCGCACGAGCAGTACTTC. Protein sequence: CASSEGHRSHEQYF.

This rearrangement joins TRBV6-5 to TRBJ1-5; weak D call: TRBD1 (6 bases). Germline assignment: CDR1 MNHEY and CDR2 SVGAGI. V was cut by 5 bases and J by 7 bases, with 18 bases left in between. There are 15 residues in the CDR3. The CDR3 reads CASSPTPGGSQPQHF. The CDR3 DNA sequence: TGTGCCAGCAGTCCCACCCCGGGGGGCTCGCAGCCCCAGCATTTT.

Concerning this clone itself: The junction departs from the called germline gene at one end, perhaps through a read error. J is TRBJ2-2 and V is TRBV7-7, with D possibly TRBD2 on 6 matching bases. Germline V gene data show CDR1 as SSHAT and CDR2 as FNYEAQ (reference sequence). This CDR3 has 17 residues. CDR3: CASSLVGPSANTGELFF. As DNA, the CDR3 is TGTGCTAGCAGCTTAGTGGGGCCTAGCGCTAACACCGGGGAGCTGTTTTTT.

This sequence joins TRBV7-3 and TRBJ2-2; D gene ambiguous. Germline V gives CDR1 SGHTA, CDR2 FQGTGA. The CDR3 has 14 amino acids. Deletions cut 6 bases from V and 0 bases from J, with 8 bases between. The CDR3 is CASRDTANTGELFF. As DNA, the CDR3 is TGTGCCAGCAGAGACACAGCGAACACCGGGGAGCTGTTTTTT.

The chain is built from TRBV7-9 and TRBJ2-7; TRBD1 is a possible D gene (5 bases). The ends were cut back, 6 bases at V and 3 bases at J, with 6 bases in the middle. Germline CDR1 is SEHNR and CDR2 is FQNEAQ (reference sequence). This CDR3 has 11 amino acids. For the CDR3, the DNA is TGTGCCAGCAGGGACAACTACGAGCAGTACTTC. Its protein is CASRDNYEQYF.

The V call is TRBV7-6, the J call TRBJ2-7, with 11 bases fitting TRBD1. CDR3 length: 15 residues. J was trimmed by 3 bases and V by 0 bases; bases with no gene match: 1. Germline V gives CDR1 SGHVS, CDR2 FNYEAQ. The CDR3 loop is CASSLAGTGGYEQYF. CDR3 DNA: TGTGCCAGCAGCTTAGCTGGGACAGGGGGCTACGAGCAGTACTTC.

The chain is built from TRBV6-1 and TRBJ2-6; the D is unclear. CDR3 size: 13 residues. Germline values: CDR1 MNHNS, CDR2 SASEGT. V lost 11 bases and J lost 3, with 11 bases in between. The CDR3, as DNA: TGTGCCTCGAGAACTCGTGGGGCCAACGTCCTGACTTTC. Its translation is CASRTRGANVLTF.

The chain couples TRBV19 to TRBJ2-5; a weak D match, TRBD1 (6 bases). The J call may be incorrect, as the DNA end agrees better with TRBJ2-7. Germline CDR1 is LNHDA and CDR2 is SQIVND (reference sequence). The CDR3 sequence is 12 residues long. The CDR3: CATKDSFYEQYF. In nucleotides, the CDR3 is TGTGCCACTAAGGACAGTTTCTACGAGCAGTACTTC.

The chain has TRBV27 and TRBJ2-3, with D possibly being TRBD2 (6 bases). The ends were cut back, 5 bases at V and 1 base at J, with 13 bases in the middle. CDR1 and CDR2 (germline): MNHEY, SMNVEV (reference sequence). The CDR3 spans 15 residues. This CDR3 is CASSPYWGGTDTQYF. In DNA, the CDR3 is TGTGCCAGCAGTCCTTACTGGGGGGGCACAGATACGCAGTATTTT.

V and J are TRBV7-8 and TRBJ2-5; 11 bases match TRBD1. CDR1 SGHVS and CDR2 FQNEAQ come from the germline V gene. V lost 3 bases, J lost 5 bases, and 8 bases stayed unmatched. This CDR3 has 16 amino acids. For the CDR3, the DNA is TGTGCCAGCAGCTTTTTGGGACAGGGGGTAGGGGAGACCCAGTACTTC. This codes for CASSFLGQGVGETQYF.

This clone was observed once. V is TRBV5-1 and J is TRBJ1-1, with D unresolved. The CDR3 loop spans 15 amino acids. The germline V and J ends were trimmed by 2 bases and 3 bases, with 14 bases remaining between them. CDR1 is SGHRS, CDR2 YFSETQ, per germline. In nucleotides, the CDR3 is TGCGCCAGCAGCTTATGGGCCCGATCGGACACTGAAGCTTTCTTT. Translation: CASSLWARSDTEAFF.

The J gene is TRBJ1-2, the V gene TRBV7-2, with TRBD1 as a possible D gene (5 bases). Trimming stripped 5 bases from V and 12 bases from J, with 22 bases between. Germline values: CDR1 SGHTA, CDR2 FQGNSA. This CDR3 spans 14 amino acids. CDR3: CASSPRGEGRAHTF. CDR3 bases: TGTGCCAGCAGCCCTCGGGGGGAGGGGAGAGCTCACACCTTC.

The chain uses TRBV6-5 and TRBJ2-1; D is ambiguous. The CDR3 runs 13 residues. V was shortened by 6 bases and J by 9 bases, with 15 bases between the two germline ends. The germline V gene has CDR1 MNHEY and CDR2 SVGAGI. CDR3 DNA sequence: TGTGCCAGCAGGAACGCTCCCGAGGTTGAGCAGTTCTTC. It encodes CASRNAPEVEQFF.

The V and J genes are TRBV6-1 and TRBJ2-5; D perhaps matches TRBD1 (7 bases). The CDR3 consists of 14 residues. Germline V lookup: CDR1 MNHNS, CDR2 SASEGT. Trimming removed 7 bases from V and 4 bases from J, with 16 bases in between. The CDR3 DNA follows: TGTGCCAGCACCAAAAGGGGGGACAGAGAGACCCAGTACTTC. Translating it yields CASTKRGDRETQYF.

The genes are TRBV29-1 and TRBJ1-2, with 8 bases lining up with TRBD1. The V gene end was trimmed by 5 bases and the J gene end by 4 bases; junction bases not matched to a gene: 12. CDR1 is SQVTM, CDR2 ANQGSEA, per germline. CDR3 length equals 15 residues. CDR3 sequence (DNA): TGCAGCGTTTTCTACCCTTTTACAGGGGGCTATGGCTACACCTTC. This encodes CSVFYPFTGGYGYTF.